The sequence of this TCR beta chain was determined in a study of neurological immune-mediated disorders. The CDR3 length is 15 residues. After removal of 0 bases from V and 4 bases from J, the junction contained 2 bases not matched to a gene. Germline values: CDR1 SGHKS, CDR2 YYEKEE (reference sequence). In its sample, this clonotype was seen many times. The output of every sequencing run exceeded 170 million TCR-beta sequences, derived from 15-18 subjects. MiXCR was run by TCRdb on the 5' RACE reads, yielding one entry per CDR3 protein. The sample shows some 57,000 distinct CDR3 sequences, around 4.8% of them seen only once.

The sequenced sample consisted of PBMCs. This TCR was recovered from a woman aged 45-65 years with multiple sclerosis. The V and J genes are TRBV5-5 and TRBJ2-3; 10 bases align to TRBD1. CDR3 in amino acids: CASSLAGTGADTQYF. The CDR3 DNA reads as TGTGCCAGCAGCTTGGCCGGGACAGGGGCAGATACGCAGTATTTT.